The rows below give T cell receptor beta chains drawn from one sample of a study of shared clonotypes between healthy human individuals. Some clones are missing from TCRdb's copy, which holds only in-frame ones; the method was immunoSEQ multiplex PCR. The sample contains more than 2 million clones, around 95% of which appear only once. The sample was naive CD4+ T cells sorted from blood. All receptors derive from a man in his late teens or twenties in good health. Both conserved end residues are part of each CDR3. D genes are given only for firm matches. Rows may omit the clone size; those that give it use once, few, many or a size class.

size	D	V	J	DNA	CDR3
-	-	TRBV29-1	TRBJ1-1	TGCAGCGTGGGGACTAACGGGGTTAGTGGCACTGAAGCTTTCTTT	CSVGTNGVSGTEAFF
-	-	TRBV6-6	TRBJ2-1	TGTGCCAGCAGGCCTGACTACGTTAATTACAATGAGCAGTTCTTC	CASRPDYVNYNEQFF
-	-	TRBV19	TRBJ2-2	TGTGCCAGTAGCCTATCCCATGTTTACACCGGGGAGCTGTTTTTT	CASSLSHVYTGELFF
-	TRBD2	TRBV7-3	TRBJ2-3	TGTGCCAGCAGCTTTGGGCTAGCGGGCACAGATACGCAGTATTTT	CASSFGLAGTDTQYF
once	-	TRBV10-2	TRBJ2-7	TGCGCCACCAGGACTTTCTCCTACGAGCAGTACTTC	CATRTFSYEQYF
-	-	TRBV18	TRBJ2-5	TGTGCCAGCTCACCCGCCGAGACCCAGTACTTC	CASSPAETQYF
-	TRBD1	TRBV2	TRBJ1-1	TGTGCCAGCAGAGATGGACAGGGGAATATGAACACTGAAGCTTTCTTT	CASRDGQGNMNTEAFF
-	-	TRBV4-1	TRBJ1-2	TGCGCTAGCAGCAATCGGCAGAATGGCTACACCTTC	CASSNRQNGYTF
-	-	TRBV30	TRBJ2-2	TGTGCCTGGAGTGTTCAGGTCGGGGAGCTGTTTTTT	CAWSVQVGELFF
once	-	TRBV12-2	TRBJ1-2	TGTGCAAGTCGCCCGCCGGGGGTCTATGGCTACACCTTC	CASRPPGVYGYTF
-	-	TRBV7-6	TRBJ2-7	TGTGCCAGCAGCCTGGGACACAAGACCTACGAGCAGTACTTC	CASSLGHKTYEQYF
-	-	TRBV7-9	TRBJ2-5	TGTGCCAGTTCGGGGTCGGGGGAGACCCAGTACTTC	CASSGSGETQYF
once	-	TRBV7-9	TRBJ1-4	TGTGCCAGCAGCAATGGATCCCCGGGAGAAAAACTGTTTTTT	CASSNGSPGEKLFF
-	-	TRBV5-1	TRBJ2-3	TGCGCCAGCAGCTTGTTACTGGGAGATACGCAGTATTTT	CASSLLLGDTQYF
-	TRBD1	TRBV19	TRBJ1-6	TGTGCCAGTAGCGAGCAGGGGGCTGGGTCACCCCTCCACTTT	CASSEQGAGSPLHF
-	-	TRBV28	TRBJ1-2	TGTGCCAGCTATACAGACCCCTATGGCTACACCTTC	CASYTDPYGYTF
once	-	TRBV5-1	TRBJ2-5	TGCGCCAGCAGCTTTTCCCCCGCGGGATCGGGGAGCCAAGAGACCCAGTACTTC	CASSFSPAGSGSQETQYF
-	-	TRBV18	TRBJ1-5	TGTGCCAGCTCACCCTATTCCGGGGGCGCGGACCAGCCCCAGCATTTT	CASSPYSGGADQPQHF